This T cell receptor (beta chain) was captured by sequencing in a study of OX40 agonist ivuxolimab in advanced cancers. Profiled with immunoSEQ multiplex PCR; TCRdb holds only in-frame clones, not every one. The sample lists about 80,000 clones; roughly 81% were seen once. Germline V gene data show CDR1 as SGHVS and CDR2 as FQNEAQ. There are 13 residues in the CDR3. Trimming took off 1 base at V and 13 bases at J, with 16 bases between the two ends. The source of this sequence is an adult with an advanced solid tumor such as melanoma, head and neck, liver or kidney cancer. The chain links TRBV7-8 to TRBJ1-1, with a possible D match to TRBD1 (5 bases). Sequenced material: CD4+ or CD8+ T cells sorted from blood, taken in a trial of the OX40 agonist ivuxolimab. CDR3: CASSLDSGTASFF. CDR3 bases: TGTGCCAGCAGCTTAGACTCCGGGACCGCCAGTTTCTTT.